This TCR beta chain was observed in a study of blood T cell repertoires in COVID-19. Across the whole study: Some COVID-19 samples were acute and others convalescent; all came from the United States, Italy and Spain.

Germline V gene sequence: CDR1 SGHAT, CDR2 FQNNGV. CDR3 length: 17 amino acids. With 1 base removed from V and 1 base from J, the gap between germline ends came to 16 bases. Original analysis: Nucleated cell number was recorded as an estimate derived from reference gene primer amplification. The table came from immunoSEQ multiplex PCR; TCRdb's copy has only in-frame clones and leaves some out. The V and J calls and clone size are taken from that table; D and trimming were inferred from the DNA. In the table there are tens of thousands of clones, 90% of which are singletons. The V call is TRBV11-2, the J call TRBJ1-1; TRBD1 might be the D (5 bases). Sequenced input: peripheral blood. This clonotype originated in a man aged 55 to 70 with acute or convalescent COVID-19. The DNA for the CDR3 is TGTGCCAGCAGCTTAGGGGGGAGCGGGGCATGGAACACTGAAGCTTTCTTT. Translated, it gives CASSLGGSGAWNTEAFF.